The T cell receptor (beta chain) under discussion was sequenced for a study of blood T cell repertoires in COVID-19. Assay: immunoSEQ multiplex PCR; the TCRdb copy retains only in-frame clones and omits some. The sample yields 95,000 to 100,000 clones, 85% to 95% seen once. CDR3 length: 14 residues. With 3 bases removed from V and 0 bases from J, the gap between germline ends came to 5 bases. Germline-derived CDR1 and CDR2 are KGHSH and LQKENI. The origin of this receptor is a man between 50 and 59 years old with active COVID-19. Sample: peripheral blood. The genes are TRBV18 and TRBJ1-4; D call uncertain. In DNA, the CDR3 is TGTGCCAGCTCACCTTATGCAACTAATGAAAAACTGTTTTTT. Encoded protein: CASSPYATNEKLFF.